What follows are 18 T cell receptor beta chains derived from one specimen sequenced in a study of shared clonotypes between healthy human individuals (dated by TCRdb to about 2020). Receptors were amplified or captured by the immunoSEQ multiplex PCR assay. In its TCRdb copy, this immuneACCESS table keeps in-frame sequences only and misses some clones. Where compared with another copy, unresolved V genes explain less than half of these, and the others have no known cause. Across this sample there are fewer than 700,000 clones, with around 78% seen only once. 12% of the sample belongs to the ten largest clones. The sample comprised PBMCs. These receptors originate from a woman aged 40-49 years in good health. Some clones in this sample may be carry-over from other donors' samples.

This clone appeared a single time. The identical CDR3 is also encoded by other nucleotide sequences in the sample. The rearrangement links TRBV7-2 to TRBJ2-5; 7 bases align to TRBD1. This CDR3 has 13 amino acids. Germline loops: CDR1 SGHTA, CDR2 FQGNSA. V shed 5 bases, J shed 1 base, and the junction held 1 base outside the gene matches. The CDR3 nucleotides are TGTGCCAGCAGCCGGGACAGCCAAGAGACCCAGTACTTC. It encodes CASSRDSQETQYF.

The chain has TRBV18 and TRBJ2-7, with a tentative D call TRBD2 (5 bases). V lost 3 bases to trimming and J lost 1 base, with 13 bases between them. CDR1 and CDR2 (germline): KGHSH, LQKENI. The CDR3 contains 15 residues. The DNA of the CDR3 is TGTGCCAGCTCACCGACCCACGGACTGTCCTACGAGCAGTACTTC. This translates into CASSPTHGLSYEQYF.

This clone has just one count. V is TRBV18 and J is TRBJ1-1; D is unclear. Trimming stripped 0 bases from V and 10 bases from J, with 15 bases between. CDR1 and CDR2 from the germline V gene are KGHSH and LQKENI. CDR3 length: 14 residues. Written as DNA, the CDR3 is TGTGCCAGCTCACCACCAGGCAGTACGGAGGTAGCTTTCTTT. This translates into CASSPPGSTEVAFF.

J is TRBJ2-7 and V is TRBV6-6; D may correspond to TRBD1 or TRBD2 (5 bases each). CDR1 and CDR2 (germline): MNHNY, SVGAGI (reference sequence). V lost 2 bases and J lost 2, with 10 bases in between. The CDR3 loop spans 14 amino acids. CDR3 sequence reads: CASSYRDGPYEQYF. In nucleotides, the CDR3 is TGTGCCAGCAGTTACCGGGACGGTCCCTACGAGCAGTACTTC.

The V and J genes are TRBV20-1 and TRBJ1-5; D uncertain. This CDR3 comprises 11 residues. Germline values: CDR1 DFQATT, CDR2 SNEGSKA (reference sequence). V was pared by 0 bases and J by 12 bases, with 9 bases between. The CDR3 region is CSARDALGQHF. In DNA form, the CDR3 reads TGCAGTGCTAGAGATGCCCTGGGCCAGCATTTT.

This clone was seen just once. CDR3 residues: CASSLGGGSYETQYF. Here the CDR3 DNA reads TGTGCCAGCAGCTTAGGTGGCGGGTCCTACGAGACCCAGTACTTC. The gene calls are TRBV11-3 and TRBJ2-5; weak D call: TRBD2 (5 bases). The germline V gene has CDR1 SGHNT and CDR2 YENEEA. The CDR3 extends over 15 amino acids. V was cut by 1 base and J by 5 bases, with 14 bases left in between.

Comments on this clone: The junction shows a germline mismatch at one end, possibly a read error. The chain carries TRBV9 and TRBJ1-2; D remains unclear. The CDR3 is 13 amino acids. CDR1 SGDLS and CDR2 YYNGEE come from the germline V gene. This CDR3 reads CASSPSQVYGYTF. The CDR3 DNA is TGTGCGAGCAGTCCCTCCCAGGTTTATGGCTACACCTTC. The whole variable domain, filled in from reference TRBV9 and TRBJ1-2, reads DSGVTQTPKHLITATGQRVTLRCSPRSGDLSVYWYQQSLDQGLQFLIQYYNGEERAKGNILERFSAQQFPDLHSELNLSSLELGDSALYFCASSPSQVYGYTFGSGTRLTVV.

This sequence joins TRBV9 and TRBJ1-2; no clear D. Trimming removed 4 bases at V and 7 bases at J, with 11 bases between. The CDR3 has 12 residues. Germline V gives CDR1 SGDLS, CDR2 YYNGEE. The CDR3 is CASSPSVSGYTF. The CDR3 DNA sequence: TGTGCCAGCAGCCCTTCGGTCAGTGGCTACACCTTC.

The sample holds a few counts of this clone. The chain has TRBV29-1 and TRBJ2-3; D possibly corresponds to TRBD1 (6 bases). Germline values: CDR1 SQVTM, CDR2 ANQGSEA. The V end lost 6 bases, the J end lost 3 bases, and 16 bases lay between the germline ends. The CDR3 has 14 amino acids. The CDR3, as DNA: TGCAGCGTAGCCCGGGACATTGCGACAGATACGCAGTATTTT. It encodes CSVARDIATDTQYF.

The rearrangement links TRBV28 to TRBJ1-1; D is ambiguous. The germline V gene has CDR1 MDHEN and CDR2 SYDVKM. V was trimmed by 7 bases and J by 1 base, leaving 10 bases between them. The CDR3 length is 13 residues. For the CDR3, the DNA is TGTGCCAGCACCACACTACCGAACACTGAAGCTTTCTTT. Its translation is CASTTLPNTEAFF. Looking up the rest from reference TRBV28 and TRBJ1-1 gives the full variable domain: DVKVTQSSRYLVKRTGEKVFLECVQDMDHENMFWYRQDPGLGLRLIYFSYDVKMKEKGDIPEGYSVSREKKERFSLILESASTNQTSMYLCASTTLPNTEAFFGQGTRLTVV.

This rearrangement joins TRBV11-2 to TRBJ2-1; D is uncertain. The CDR3 has 14 residues. V shed 4 bases and J shed 7 bases, with 14 bases lying between them. The germline V gene has CDR1 SGHAT and CDR2 FQNNGV. CDR3 region: CASSWKGLLNEQFF. DNA of the CDR3: TGTGCCAGCAGCTGGAAGGGCCTTCTAAATGAGCAGTTCTTC. The full variable domain, with the rest looked up from reference TRBV11-2 and TRBJ2-1, is EAGVAQSPRYKIIEKRQSVAFWCNPISGHATLYWYQQILGQGPKLLIQFQNNGVVDDSQLPKDRFSAERLKGVDSTLKIQPAKLEDSAVYLCASSWKGLLNEQFFGPGTRLTVL.

V is TRBV11-2 and J is TRBJ2-5, with D possibly matching TRBD1 (6 bases). CDR1 and CDR2 from the germline V gene are SGHAT and FQNNGV. This CDR3 spans 15 amino acids. V was trimmed by 4 bases and J by 1 base, leaving 13 bases between them. CDR3 bases: TGTGCCAGCAGCTCCAGGGGTGTTGGCCAAGAGACCCAGTACTTC. This encodes CASSSRGVGQETQYF.

The V and J genes are TRBV15 and TRBJ2-1; D is undetermined. Germline CDR1 reads LNHNV; CDR2 reads YYDKDF (reference sequence). CDR3 size: 12 residues. Trimming removed 4 bases at V and 4 bases at J, with 5 bases between. CDR3 DNA: TGTGCCACCAGCATAGGTTACAATGAGCAGTTCTTC. It specifies CATSIGYNEQFF.

The J gene is TRBJ2-3, the V gene TRBV27; D is possibly TRBD1 (5 bases). The CDR3 runs 13 residues. V was shortened by 7 bases and J by 3 bases, with 11 bases between the two germline ends. Germline lookup yields CDR1 MNHEY and CDR2 SMNVEV (reference sequence). The CDR3 loop is CASTDTRTDTQYF. The CDR3 DNA reads TGTGCCAGCACGGACACCAGGACAGATACGCAGTATTTT.

The rearrangement joins TRBV9 to TRBJ2-7; 9 bases match TRBD2. V shed 0 bases, J shed 2 bases, and the junction held 3 bases outside the gene matches. CDR1 SGDLS and CDR2 YYNGEE come from the germline V gene. The CDR3 spans 15 residues. As DNA, the CDR3 is TGTGCCAGCAGCGTAGATAGCGGGAGAGCCTACGAGCAGTACTTC. Protein: CASSVDSGRAYEQYF.

This clone was detected only a few times. The J gene is TRBJ2-5, the V gene TRBV7-9, with 7 bases identical to TRBD2. With 6 bases clipped from V and 4 bases from J, the junction kept 5 bases outside the gene matches. Germline-derived CDR1 and CDR2 are SEHNR and FQNEAQ (reference sequence). The CDR3 is 13 residues long. As DNA, the CDR3 is TGTGCCAGCAGTTATACGGGGGGAGAGACCCAGTACTTC. Its translation: CASSYTGGETQYF.

This clone was observed many times. This chain connects TRBV4-2 to TRBJ1-2, with 9 bases matching TRBD1. Germline CDR1 LGHNA, CDR2 YNFKEQ. With 0 bases clipped from V and 5 bases from J, the junction kept 7 bases outside the gene matches. This CDR3 region has 16 residues. Here the CDR3 reads CASSQDFGDRDYGYTF. For the CDR3, the DNA is TGTGCCAGCAGCCAAGACTTTGGGGACAGGGATTATGGCTACACCTTC.

This clone has more than one count but fewer than ten. As DNA, the CDR3 is TGTGCCAGCAGCCAGCTGCGAAGCTACGAGCAGTACTTC. The encoded protein is CASSQLRSYEQYF. The rearrangement joins TRBV11-2 to TRBJ2-7; D is undetermined. The germline gives CDR1 SGHAT, CDR2 FQNNGV. This CDR3 spans 13 amino acids. Trimming left V 5 bases short and J 3 bases short, with 11 bases between.